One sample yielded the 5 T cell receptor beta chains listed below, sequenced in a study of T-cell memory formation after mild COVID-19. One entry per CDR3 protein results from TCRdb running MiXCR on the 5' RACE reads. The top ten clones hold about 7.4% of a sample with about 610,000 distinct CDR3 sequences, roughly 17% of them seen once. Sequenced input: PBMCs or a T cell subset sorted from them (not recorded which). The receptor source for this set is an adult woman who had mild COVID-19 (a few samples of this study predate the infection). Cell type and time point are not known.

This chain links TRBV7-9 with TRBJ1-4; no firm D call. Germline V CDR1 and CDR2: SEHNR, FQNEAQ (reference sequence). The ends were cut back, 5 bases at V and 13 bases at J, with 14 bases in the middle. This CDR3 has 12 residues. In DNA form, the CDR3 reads TGTGCCAGCAGCCCAGCGGGTGGGAGACTGTTTTTT. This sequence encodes CASSPAGGRLFF. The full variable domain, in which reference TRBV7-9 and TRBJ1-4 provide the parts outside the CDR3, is DTGVSQNPRHKITKRGQNVTFRCDPISEHNRLYWYRQTLGQGPEFLTYFQNEAQLEKSRLLSDRFSAERPKGSFSTLEIQRTEQGDSAMYLCASSPAGGRLFFGSGTQLSVL.

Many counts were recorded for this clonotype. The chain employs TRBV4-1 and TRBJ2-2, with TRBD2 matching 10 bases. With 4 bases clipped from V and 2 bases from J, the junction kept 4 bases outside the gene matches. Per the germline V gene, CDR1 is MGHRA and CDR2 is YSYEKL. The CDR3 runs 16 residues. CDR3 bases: TGCGCCAGCAGCCGCCGGACTAGCGGAAACACCGGGGAGCTGTTTTTT. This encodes CASSRRTSGNTGELFF.

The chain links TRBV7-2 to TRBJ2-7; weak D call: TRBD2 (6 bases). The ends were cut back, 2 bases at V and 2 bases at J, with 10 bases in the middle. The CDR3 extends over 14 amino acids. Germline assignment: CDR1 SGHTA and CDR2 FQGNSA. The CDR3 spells CASSLFGSPYEQYF. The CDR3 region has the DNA TGTGCCAGCAGCTTATTCGGGAGCCCCTACGAGCAGTACTTC.

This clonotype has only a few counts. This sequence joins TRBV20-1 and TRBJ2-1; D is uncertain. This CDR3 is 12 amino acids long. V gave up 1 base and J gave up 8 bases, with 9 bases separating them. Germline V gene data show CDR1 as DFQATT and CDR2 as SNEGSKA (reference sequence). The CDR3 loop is CSARAVGHEQFF. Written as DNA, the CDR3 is TGCAGTGCTAGAGCAGTGGGCCATGAGCAGTTCTTC.

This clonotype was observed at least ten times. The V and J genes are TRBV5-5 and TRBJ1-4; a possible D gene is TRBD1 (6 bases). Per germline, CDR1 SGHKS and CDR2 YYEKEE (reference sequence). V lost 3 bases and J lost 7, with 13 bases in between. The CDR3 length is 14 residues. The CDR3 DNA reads TGTGCCAGCAGCTCTGGACAGCTGGCTGAAAAACTGTTTTTT. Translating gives CASSSGQLAEKLFF.